Listed below are T cell receptor beta chains from one sample, sequenced in a study of CD8 T cells in Susac syndrome. From the immunoSEQ multiplex PCR reads, TCRdb called clonotypes with MiXCR, one entry per CDR3 protein. Among approximately 160,000 distinct CDR3 sequences listed, 90% to 96% were seen once. Material for sequencing was CD4+ T cells from PBMCs. The receptors come from a human donor with Susac syndrome. Both conserved end residues are trimmed from each CDR3. Each record gives: V gene, J gene, CDR3 protein.

TRBV25-1	TRBJ2-7	ASARTSGRAIEQY
TRBV29-1	TRBJ2-7	SVGSGKTLWQY
TRBV6-2/TRBV6-3	TRBJ1-2	ASTKTSTGRRGYT
TRBV7-2	TRBJ2-3	ASSLEVDTQY
TRBV19	TRBJ2-7	ASSIMKGTYEQY
TRBV6-7	TRBJ1-4	ASSYPDRVGTNEKLF
TRBV5-4	TRBJ2-1	ASSLAGAAHGEF
TRBV3-1	TRBJ1-6	ASSPVVTSVSPLH
TRBV29-1	TRBJ1-2	SAAVISYGYT
TRBV6-2/TRBV6-3	TRBJ1-1	ASSQGQAEAF
TRBV20-1	TRBJ2-6	SAQTGTSGANVLT
TRBV29-1	TRBJ2-5	SVDLAGGETQY
TRBV7-8	TRBJ2-3	ASSFSGLTDTQY
TRBV30	TRBJ2-7	ACSSSSYEQY
TRBV7-9	TRBJ2-3	ATDLVSDTQY
TRBV9	TRBJ2-4	ASSPSGGGDIQY
TRBV15	TRBJ2-7	ATSRDVGTYEQY
TRBV20-1	TRBJ1-2	SAVGQGGENYGYT
TRBV10-3	TRBJ2-6	ATMDTISGANVLT
TRBV12-3/TRBV12-4	TRBJ1-3	ASTGGAVGNTIY
TRBV20-1	TRBJ2-1	SAFTGGTLHNEQF
TRBV20-1	TRBJ1-1	SAVQGAPGTEAF
TRBV24-1	TRBJ2-5	ATSEGASGTQY
TRBV29-1	TRBJ1-1	SVEPQENTEAF
TRBV6-1	TRBJ1-1	ASSKGYRTMNTEAF
TRBV29-1	TRBJ1-1	SVVPGYTEAF
TRBV7-2	TRBJ2-1	ASSSDRARSGQF
TRBV30	TRBJ2-7	AWSALPGTGSYEQY
TRBV20-1	TRBJ2-1	SARRSSGGGEQF
TRBV18	TRBJ2-1	ASSPGGYNEQF
TRBV11-2	TRBJ2-2	ASSLEVRVPGELF